Below are 10 T cell receptor beta chains sequenced from a single sample in a study of T-cell reconstitution after alpha-beta-depleted transplantation in children. Unique molecular identifiers were used in preparing the TCRbeta library. Using its own MiXCR run on the PCR reads, TCRdb lists one record per CDR3 protein. The data show 81,000 or so distinct CDR3 sequences, with around 15% seen just once and about 20% held by the top ten. The specimen comprised PBMCs, mostly from graft donor cells, sampled 180 days after TCRalphabeta/CD19-depleted stem cell transplant. These receptors all stem from a male patient aged 2 to 10 who had a stem cell transplant for acute lymphoblastic leukemia, so the T cells may come from the graft donor.

This clonotype was seen a few times. V gene TRBV4-2 combines with J gene TRBJ2-1; 8 nucleotides align to TRBD1. J was trimmed by 2 bases and V by 1 base; bases with no gene match: 16. Germline V gene sequence: CDR1 LGHNA, CDR2 YNFKEQ. The CDR3 sequence is 20 residues long. The CDR3 sequence is CASSQGIQDRVANPYNEQFF. The CDR3 nucleotides read TGTGCCAGCAGCCAAGGAATCCAGGACAGGGTGGCAAACCCCTACAATGAGCAGTTCTTC.

The DNA for the CDR3 is TGCGCCAGCAGCCAAGATCCCGGGAGAGGTAGCAATCAGCCCCAGCATTTT. Translation gives CASSQDPGRGSNQPQHF. The rearrangement uses TRBV4-3 and TRBJ1-5; unclear D gene. Germline CDR1 LGHNA, CDR2 YSLEER. This CDR3 comprises 17 residues. With 0 bases removed from V and 0 bases from J, the gap between germline ends came to 12 bases.

This clonotype was detected a few times. V is TRBV6-4 and J is TRBJ2-3; 12 bases align to TRBD2. The junction had 9 bases not matched to a gene; V was cut back by 6 bases and J by 2 bases. Germline V CDR1 and CDR2: MRHNA, SNTAGT. The CDR3 sequence is 17 residues long. The CDR3 DNA is TGTGCCAGCAGCGAGACTAGCGGGGGAGGGTTCACAGATACGCAGTATTTT. Translating it yields CASSETSGGGFTDTQYF.

This sequence joins TRBV6-1 and TRBJ1-1; possibly TRBD1 for D (6 bases). The CDR3 is made up of 18 amino acids. Per the germline V gene, CDR1 is MNHNS and CDR2 is SASEGT. V was shortened by 11 bases and J by 4 bases, with 32 bases between the two germline ends. DNA for the CDR3: TGTGCCCGCGAGATGAGAGGGGGGGTTTGTTGTACGGTCACTGAAGCTTTCTTT. The encoded protein is CAREMRGGVCCTVTEAFF.

The chain uses TRBV29-1 and TRBJ1-2; 7 nucleotides match TRBD1. The germline gives CDR1 SQVTM, CDR2 ANQGSEA. V trimming: 6 bases; J trimming: 2 bases; junction bases outside the gene matches: 3. CDR3 size: 12 residues. CDR3 loop: CSVSQGNYGYTF. CDR3 coding DNA: TGCAGCGTCTCACAGGGGAACTATGGCTACACCTTC.

This chain links TRBV25-1 with TRBJ1-1, with D possibly TRBD1 on 6 matching bases. The CDR3 loop spans 11 amino acids. V lost 6 bases to trimming and J lost 11 bases, with 13 bases between them. Germline V gives CDR1 MGHDK, CDR2 SYGVNS. CDR3 in DNA: TGTGCCAGCAGCCTGGCAGGGGCGGCTTTCTTT. Amino acids: CASSLAGAAFF.

This clonotype turned up a few times. The chain couples TRBV27 to TRBJ2-7, with TRBD1 identical over 10 bases. Germline loops: CDR1 MNHEY, CDR2 SMNVEV (reference sequence). The CDR3 length is 15 residues. With V trimmed by 6 bases and J by 3 bases, 8 bases remained unmatched. This chain's CDR3 is CASSRTGGGNYEQYF. The CDR3 DNA reads as TGTGCCAGCAGCCGGACAGGGGGAGGTAACTACGAGCAGTACTTC.

This clonotype was seen once. The chain has TRBV7-6 and TRBJ2-5, with D maybe TRBD1 (5 bases). Germline V gene lookup returns CDR1 SGHVS and CDR2 FNYEAQ. The CDR3 totals 14 residues. The V end was cut by 1 base, the J end by 5 bases, with 11 bases between. CDR3 residues: CASSLGQPGETQYF. The CDR3 nucleotides read TGTGCCAGCAGCTTAGGACAGCCGGGCGAGACCCAGTACTTC. Combining the CDR3 with reference TRBV7-6 and TRBJ2-5 gives the whole variable domain GAGVSQSPRYKVTKRGQDVALRCDPISGHVSLYWYRQALGQGPEFLTYFNYEAQQDKSGLPNDRFSAERPEGSISTLTIQRTEQRDSAMYRCASSLGQPGETQYFGPGTRLLVL.

This clonotype was seen many times. CDR3: CASSSVRADEQFF. CDR3 nucleotide sequence: TGTGCCAGCAGCTCCGTCAGGGCGGACGAGCAGTTCTTC. V is TRBV7-2 and J is TRBJ2-1, with D perhaps TRBD1 (5 bases). The CDR3 is made up of 13 amino acids. The germline CDR1 and CDR2 sequences are SGHTA and FQGNSA. V shed 4 bases and J shed 10 bases, with 14 bases lying between them.

The V and J genes are TRBV5-1 and TRBJ1-1; no clear D. Looked up from germline, CDR1 is SGHRS and CDR2 is YFSETQ. The CDR3 length is 14 residues. V lost 0 bases and J lost 4, with 10 bases in between. The CDR3 DNA is TGCGCCAGCAGCTTGGCCGCGTCGGGCACTGAAGCTTTCTTT. This codes for CASSLAASGTEAFF.